The clone carrying this T cell receptor beta chain was seen more than once but under ten times. Via MiXCR, TCRdb re-called the 5' RACE reads, giving one row per CDR3 protein. This table holds about 96,000 distinct CDR3 sequences, roughly 15% found once. The CDR3 has 20 amino acids. J lost 3 bases, V lost 4 bases, and 16 bases had no gene match. Germline CDR1 SGDLS, CDR2 YYNGEE. These data are taken from a study of T cells of healthy individuals. This sequence joins TRBV9 and TRBJ2-1, with TRBD2 identical over 13 bases. The clonotype was recovered from a human donor in good health. For the CDR3, the DNA is TGTGCCAGCAGCCCAGGAGGTATTGGACTAGCGGGAGTGGGCTACAATGAGCAGTTCTTC. Protein product: CASSPGGIGLAGVGYNEQFF. Full variable domain (remainder filled in from reference TRBV9 and TRBJ2-1): DSGVTQTPKHLITATGQRVTLRCSPRSGDLSVYWYQQSLDQGLQFLIQYYNGEERAKGNILERFSAQQFPDLHSELNLSSLELGDSALYFCASSPGGIGLAGVGYNEQFFGPGTRLTVL.